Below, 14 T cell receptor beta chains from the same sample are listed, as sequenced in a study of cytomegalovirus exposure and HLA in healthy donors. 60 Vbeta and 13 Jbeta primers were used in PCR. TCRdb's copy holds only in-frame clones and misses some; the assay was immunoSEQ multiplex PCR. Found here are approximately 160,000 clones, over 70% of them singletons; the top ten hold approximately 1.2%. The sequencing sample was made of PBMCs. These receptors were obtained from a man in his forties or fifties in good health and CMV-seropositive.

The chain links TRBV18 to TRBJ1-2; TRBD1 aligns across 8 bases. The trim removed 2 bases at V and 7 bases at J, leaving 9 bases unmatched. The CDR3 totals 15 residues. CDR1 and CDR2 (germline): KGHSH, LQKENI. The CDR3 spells CASSPGTGIVGGYTF. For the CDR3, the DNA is TGTGCCAGCTCACCAGGGACAGGAATCGTGGGTGGCTACACCTTC.

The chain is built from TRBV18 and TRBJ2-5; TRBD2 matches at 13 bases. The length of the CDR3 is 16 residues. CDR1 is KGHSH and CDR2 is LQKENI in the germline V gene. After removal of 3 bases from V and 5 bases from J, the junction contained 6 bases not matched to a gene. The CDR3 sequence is CASSPSGLAGSETQYF. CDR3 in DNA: TGTGCCAGCTCACCTTCGGGACTAGCGGGGAGTGAGACCCAGTACTTC.

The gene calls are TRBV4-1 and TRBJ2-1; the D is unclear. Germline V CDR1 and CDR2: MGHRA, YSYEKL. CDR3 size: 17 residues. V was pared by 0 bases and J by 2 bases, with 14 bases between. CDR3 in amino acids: CASSQDTTTGPYNEQFF. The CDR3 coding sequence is TGCGCCAGCAGCCAAGATACGACCACTGGGCCCTACAATGAGCAGTTCTTC.

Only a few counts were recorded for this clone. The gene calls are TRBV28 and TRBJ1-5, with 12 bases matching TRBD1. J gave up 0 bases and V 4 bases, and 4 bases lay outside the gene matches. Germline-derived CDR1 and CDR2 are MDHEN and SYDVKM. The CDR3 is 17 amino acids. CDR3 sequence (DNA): TGTGCCAGCAGTTCCGGGACAGGGGGCTTTAGCAATCAGCCCCAGCATTTT. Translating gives CASSSGTGGFSNQPQHF.

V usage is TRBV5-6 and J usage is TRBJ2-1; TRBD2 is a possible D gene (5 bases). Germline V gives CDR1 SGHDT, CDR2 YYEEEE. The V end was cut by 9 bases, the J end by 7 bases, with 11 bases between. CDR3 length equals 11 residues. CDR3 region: CATRGQNEQFF. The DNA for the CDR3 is TGTGCCACGAGAGGGCAAAATGAGCAGTTCTTC.

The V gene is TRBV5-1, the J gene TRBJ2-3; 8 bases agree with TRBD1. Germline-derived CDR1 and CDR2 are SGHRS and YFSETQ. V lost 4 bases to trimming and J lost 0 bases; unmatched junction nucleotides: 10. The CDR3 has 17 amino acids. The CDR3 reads CASSVLGTGVSTDTQYF. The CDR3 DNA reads TGCGCCAGCAGCGTCCTAGGGACAGGCGTTAGCACAGATACGCAGTATTTT.

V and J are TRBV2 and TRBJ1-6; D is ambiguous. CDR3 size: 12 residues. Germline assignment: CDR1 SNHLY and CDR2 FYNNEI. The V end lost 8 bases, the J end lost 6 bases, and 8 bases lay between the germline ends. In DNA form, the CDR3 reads TGTGCCAGCTCAATTAGTAATTCACCCCTCCACTTT. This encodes CASSISNSPLHF.

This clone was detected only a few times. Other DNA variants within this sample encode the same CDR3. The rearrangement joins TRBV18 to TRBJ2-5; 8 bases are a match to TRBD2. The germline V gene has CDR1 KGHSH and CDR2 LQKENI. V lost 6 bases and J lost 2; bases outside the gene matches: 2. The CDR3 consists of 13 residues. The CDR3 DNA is TGTGCCAGCTCGCGACTAGCGCAAGAGACCCAGTACTTC. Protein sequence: CASSRLAQETQYF.

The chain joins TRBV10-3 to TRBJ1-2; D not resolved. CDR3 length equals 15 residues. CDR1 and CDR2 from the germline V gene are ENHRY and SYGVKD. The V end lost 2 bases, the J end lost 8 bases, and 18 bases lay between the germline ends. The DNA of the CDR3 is TGTGCCATCAGTGAGGATCGGGAGAATCGACACGGCTACACCTTC. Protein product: CAISEDRENRHGYTF.

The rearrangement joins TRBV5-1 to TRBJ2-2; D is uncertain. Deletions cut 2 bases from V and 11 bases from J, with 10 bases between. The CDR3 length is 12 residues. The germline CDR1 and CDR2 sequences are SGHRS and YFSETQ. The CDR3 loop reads CASSLELTELFF. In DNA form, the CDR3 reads TGCGCCAGCAGCTTAGAATTAACTGAGCTGTTTTTT. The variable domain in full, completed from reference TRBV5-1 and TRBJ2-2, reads KAGVTQTPRYLIKTRGQQVTLSCSPISGHRSVSWYQQTPGQGLQFLFEYFSETQRNKGNFPGRFSGRQFSNSRSEMNVSTLELGDSALYLCASSLELTELFFGEGSRLTVL.

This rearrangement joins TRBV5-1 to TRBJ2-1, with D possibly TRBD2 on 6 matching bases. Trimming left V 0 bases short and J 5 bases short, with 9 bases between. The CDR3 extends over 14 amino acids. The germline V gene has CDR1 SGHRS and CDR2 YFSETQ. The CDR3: CASSLGGIDNEQFF. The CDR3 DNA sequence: TGCGCCAGCAGCTTGGGCGGGATAGACAATGAGCAGTTCTTC.

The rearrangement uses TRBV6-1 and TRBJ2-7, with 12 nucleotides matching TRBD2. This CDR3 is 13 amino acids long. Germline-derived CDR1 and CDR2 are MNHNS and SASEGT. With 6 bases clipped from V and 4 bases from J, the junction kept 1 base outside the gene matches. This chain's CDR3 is CASRTSGGYEQYF. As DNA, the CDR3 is TGTGCCAGCAGGACTAGCGGGGGTTACGAGCAGTACTTC.

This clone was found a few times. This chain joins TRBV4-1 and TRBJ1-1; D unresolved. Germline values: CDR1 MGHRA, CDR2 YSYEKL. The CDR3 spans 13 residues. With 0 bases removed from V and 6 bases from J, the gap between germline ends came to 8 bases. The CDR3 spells CASSQDVFSEAFF. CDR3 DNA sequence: TGCGCCAGCAGCCAAGACGTATTCTCTGAAGCTTTCTTT.

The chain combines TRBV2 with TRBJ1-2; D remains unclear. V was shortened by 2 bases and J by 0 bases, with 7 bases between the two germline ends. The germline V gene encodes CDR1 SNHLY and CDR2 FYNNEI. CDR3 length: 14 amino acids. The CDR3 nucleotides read TGTGCCAGCAGTGAATCGGGAGCTAACTATGGCTACACCTTC. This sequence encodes CASSESGANYGYTF.